These 17 T cell receptor beta chains share one sample of origin, sequenced in a study of cytomegalovirus exposure and HLA in healthy donors. It was with 60 Vbeta and 13 Jbeta primers that the PCR ran. The repertoire was sequenced with immunoSEQ multiplex PCR; TCRdb's copy has only in-frame clones and lacks some. Here the sample spans around 85,000 clones, about 80% being singletons. Specimen: PBMCs. The source is a man aged 45-65 years in good health and CMV-seropositive.

The chain couples TRBV7-2 to TRBJ2-3; 7 bases map to TRBD2. In germline, CDR1 is SGHTA, CDR2 FQGNSA. The CDR3 sequence is 15 residues long. V lost 1 base to trimming and J lost 7 bases; unmatched junction nucleotides: 8. The CDR3 reads CASSLVWAGANTQYF. In DNA form, the CDR3 reads TGTGCCAGCAGCTTAGTCTGGGCGGGAGCTAATACGCAGTATTTT.

This chain joins TRBV6-1 and TRBJ2-7; D gene unclear. The CDR3 covers 13 residues. CDR1 is MNHNS, CDR2 SASEGT, per germline. Between the trimmed V and J ends, which lost 2 bases and 3 bases, there was a span of 8 bases. In nucleotides, the CDR3 is TGTGCCAGCAGTGAATCTGGGCTCTACGAGCAGTACTTC. It encodes CASSESGLYEQYF.

The chain combines TRBV15 with TRBJ2-2; D may be TRBD1 (6 bases). Trimming took 0 bases from V and 0 from J, leaving 11 bases between them. CDR1 and CDR2 (germline): LNHNV, YYDKDF (reference sequence). This CDR3 is 17 amino acids long. CDR3 region: CATSREGDTTNTGELFF. The CDR3 coding sequence is TGTGCCACCAGCAGAGAGGGGGACACCACGAACACCGGGGAGCTGTTTTTT. Supplemented by reference TRBV15 and TRBJ2-2, the full variable domain reads DAMVIQNPRYQVTQFGKPVTLSCSQTLNHNVMYWYQQKSSQAPKLLFHYYDKDFNNEADTPDNFQSRRPNTSFCFLDIRSPGLGDTAMYLCATSREGDTTNTGELFFGEGSRLTVL.

The V call is TRBV6-1, the J call TRBJ2-7; 8 bases match TRBD1. Germline V lookup: CDR1 MNHNS, CDR2 SASEGT. The CDR3 is 14 residues long. V lost 3 bases to trimming and J lost 2 bases; unmatched junction nucleotides: 3. CDR3 residues: CASSDDRGPYEQYF. CDR3 bases: TGTGCCAGCAGTGACGACAGGGGCCCCTACGAGCAGTACTTC.

By sample fraction, this clone is medium-sized. This sample also contains other DNA sequences that code for the same CDR3. This sequence joins TRBV6-5 and TRBJ1-2, with D uncertain. This CDR3 is 14 amino acids long. Germline V gene lookup returns CDR1 MNHEY and CDR2 SVGAGI. With 5 bases removed from V and 9 bases from J, the gap between germline ends came to 19 bases. The CDR3 DNA reads as TGTGCCAGCAGTGAAACGGCAGGTCAGAAACGCTACACCTTC. Encoded protein: CASSETAGQKRYTF.

The V call is TRBV7-9, the J call TRBJ2-5, with D unresolved. The CDR3 extends over 12 amino acids. V lost 0 bases and J lost 4, with 3 bases in between. Germline CDR1 reads SEHNR; CDR2 reads FQNEAQ (reference sequence). CDR3 DNA: TGTGCCAGCAGCTTAGCGCGAGAGACCCAGTACTTC. Protein: CASSLARETQYF.

The CDR3 region has the DNA TGTGCCATAGGGACTAGCGGCCGCCAAGAGACCCAGTACTTC. It codes for CAIGTSGRQETQYF. The chain employs TRBV5-4 and TRBJ2-5, with 11 bases identical to TRBD2. V shed 9 bases, J shed 1 base, and the junction held 5 bases outside the gene matches. This CDR3 spans 14 amino acids. Germline values: CDR1 SGHNT, CDR2 YYREEE (reference sequence).

This clone was found a few times. The chain couples TRBV4-1 to TRBJ2-3, with a weak D call TRBD2 (6 bases). The CDR3 sequence is 16 residues long. The ends were cut back, 0 bases at V and 2 bases at J, with 12 bases in the middle. CDR1 is MGHRA and CDR2 is YSYEKL in the germline V gene. CDR3 protein: CASSQDGSGYTDTQYF. The CDR3 coding sequence is TGCGCCAGCAGCCAAGACGGTAGCGGATACACAGATACGCAGTATTTT.

The chain joins TRBV19 to TRBJ1-3; 7 bases align to TRBD1. The V segment lost 4 bases and the J segment 0 bases; nucleotides outside the gene matches: 3. Looked up from germline, CDR1 is LNHDA and CDR2 is SQIVND (reference sequence). CDR3 length equals 15 residues. The CDR3 protein is CASSTRTGSGNTIYF. The CDR3 nucleotides read TGTGCCAGTAGTACAAGGACAGGCTCTGGAAACACCATATATTTT.

This chain uses TRBV28 with TRBJ2-1; 7 bases line up with TRBD1. CDR3 length: 12 amino acids. V lost 6 bases to trimming and J lost 7 bases; unmatched junction nucleotides: 3. Germline V gene sequence: CDR1 MDHEN, CDR2 SYDVKM. CDR3 sequence (DNA): TGTGCCAGCAGCGTACAGGGGAATGAGCAGTTCTTC. This encodes CASSVQGNEQFF.

In the case of this clone: At one of its ends the junction is not consistent with the germline gene, which may arise from a read error. The V and J genes are TRBV19 and TRBJ2-4; a weak D match, TRBD1 (6 bases). Looked up from germline, CDR1 is LNHDA and CDR2 is SQIVND (reference sequence). The CDR3 spans 14 residues. In nucleotides, the CDR3 is TGTGCCAGTAGTATAGAGGCCAGGGGCAACAGTCAGTACTTC. Amino acid sequence: CASSIEARGNSQYF.

The chain carries TRBV19 and TRBJ2-2; 14 bases agree with TRBD2. The length of the CDR3 is 15 residues. Germline trimming cut 6 bases from V and 6 bases from J; bases unmatched to any gene: 3. Germline-derived CDR1 and CDR2 are LNHDA and SQIVND (reference sequence). The CDR3 DNA reads as TGTGCCAGTAGCGGGACTAGCGGGAGACCCGGGGAGCTGTTTTTT. It codes for CASSGTSGRPGELFF.

The DNA for the CDR3 is TGTGCCACCAGCTGGCTCTTCGCGACAGGGGGAGGTGAGCAGTACTTC. Encoded protein: CATSWLFATGGGEQYF. The chain combines TRBV15 with TRBJ2-7; 9 nucleotides match TRBD1. This CDR3 has 16 residues. V lost 5 bases, J lost 7 bases, and 15 bases stayed unmatched. From germline, CDR1 is LNHNV and CDR2 YYDKDF (reference sequence). Drawing the rest from reference TRBV15 and TRBJ2-7, the complete variable domain is DAMVIQNPRYQVTQFGKPVTLSCSQTLNHNVMYWYQQKSSQAPKLLFHYYDKDFNNEADTPDNFQSRRPNTSFCFLDIRSPGLGDTAMYLCATSWLFATGGGEQYFGPGTRLTVT.

This rearrangement joins TRBV5-1 to TRBJ2-5; TRBD2 aligns across 12 bases. There are 17 residues in the CDR3. V was pared by 4 bases and J by 0 bases, with 7 bases of the junction left unmatched. Germline CDR1 is SGHRS and CDR2 is YFSETQ. In DNA, the CDR3 is TGCGCCAGCAGCGAAGACCTAGCGGGAGGGAACCAAGAGACCCAGTACTTC. This translates into CASSEDLAGGNQETQYF.

V usage is TRBV7-9 and J usage is TRBJ2-2, with D maybe TRBD1 (5 bases). CDR3 length equals 16 residues. V was shortened by 3 bases and J by 4 bases, with 15 bases between the two germline ends. CDR1 and CDR2 (germline): SEHNR, FQNEAQ (reference sequence). CDR3 nucleotide sequence: TGTGCCAGCAGCTTGGACATGGGATTATTCACCGGGGAGCTGTTTTTT. Encoded protein: CASSLDMGLFTGELFF.

This clone was found once. The genes are TRBV4-3 and TRBJ2-3, with D tentatively TRBD1 (5 bases). The V gene's germline CDR1 is LGHNA and CDR2 YSLEER. CDR3 size: 15 residues. V lost 3 bases to trimming and J lost 4 bases, with 14 bases between them. CDR3: CASSHRRQGSDTQYF. CDR3 DNA: TGCGCCAGCAGCCACCGACGGCAGGGTTCAGATACGCAGTATTTT.

The gene calls are TRBV5-4 and TRBJ1-2, with 8 bases aligning to TRBD1. The CDR3 sequence is 14 residues long. The germline V gene encodes CDR1 SGHNT and CDR2 YYREEE (reference sequence). The V and J ends lost 4 bases and 6 bases, in that order; junction bases with no gene match: 8. This CDR3 is CASSQDLQGDGYTF. Written as DNA, the CDR3 is TGTGCCAGCAGCCAAGATTTACAGGGGGATGGCTACACCTTC. The whole variable domain, remainder taken from reference TRBV5-4 and TRBJ1-2, is ETGVTQSPTHLIKTRGQQVTLRCSSQSGHNTVSWYQQALGQGPQFIFQYYREEENGRGNFPPRFSGLQFPNYSSELNVNALELDDSALYLCASSQDLQGDGYTFGSGTRLTVV.